This T cell receptor (beta chain) stems from a study of CD8+ T cells in alopecia areata. With 5 bases clipped from V and 3 bases from J, the junction kept 0 bases outside the gene matches. In germline, CDR1 is MNHEY, CDR2 SVGAGI. The CDR3 spans 13 residues. Reverse transcription of extracted RNA yielded cDNA, which provided the sequencing template. Data came from immunoSEQ multiplex PCR; TCRdb stores just in-frame clones and leaves some out. The table has approximately 59,000 clones, about half seen once. V and J are TRBV6-5 and TRBJ2-7; 11 bases align to TRBD1. This specimen was CD8+ T cells sorted from blood, taken at week 0. The clonotype comes from a human donor with alopecia areata. The CDR3 region is CASSGTGGYEQYF. The CDR3 nucleotides read TGTGCCAGCAGTGGGACAGGGGGCTACGAGCAGTACTTC.